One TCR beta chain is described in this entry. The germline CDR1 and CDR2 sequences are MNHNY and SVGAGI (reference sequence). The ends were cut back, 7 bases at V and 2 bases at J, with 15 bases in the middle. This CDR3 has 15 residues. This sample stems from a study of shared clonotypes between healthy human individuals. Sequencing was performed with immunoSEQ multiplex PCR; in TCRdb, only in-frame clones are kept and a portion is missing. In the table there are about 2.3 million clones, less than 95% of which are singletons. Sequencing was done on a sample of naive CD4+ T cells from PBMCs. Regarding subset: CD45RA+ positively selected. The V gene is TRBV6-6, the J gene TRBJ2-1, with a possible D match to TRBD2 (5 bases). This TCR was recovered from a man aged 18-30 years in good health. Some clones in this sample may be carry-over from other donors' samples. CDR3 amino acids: CASIDSDPTYNEQFF. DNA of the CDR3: TGTGCCAGCATTGATAGCGACCCAACCTACAATGAGCAGTTCTTC.